Listed below are T cell receptor beta chains from one sample, sequenced in a study of blood T cell repertoires in COVID-19. Profiled with immunoSEQ multiplex PCR; TCRdb holds only in-frame clones, not every one. The table has roughly 200,000 clones, roughly 91% seen once. The sequencing sample was made of PBMCs or T cells enriched from blood (not recorded which). All receptors derive from a man aged 25-45 years in a cohort exposed to, infected with or recovered from COVID-19 (not recorded which). CDR3s include the opening cysteine and the closing phenylalanine or tryptophan. The D gene is left open where the match is weak. Clone size, where shown, is once, few, many, or a class for clones that have expanded.

V	J	size	D	DNA	CDR3
TRBV5-1	TRBJ2-7	once	.	TGCGCCAGCAGCCCTACGACAGGTATTTCTCTCGAGCAGTACTTC	CASSPTTGISLEQYF
TRBV28	TRBJ2-3	.	TRBD2	TGTGCCACCATTCGTTCGGGGGGGAGCACAGATACGCAGTATTTT	CATIRSGGSTDTQYF
TRBV7-8	TRBJ2-7	few	TRBD2	TGTGCCAGCAGGATGACTAGCGGTATTTCCTACGAGCAGTACTTC	CASRMTSGISYEQYF
TRBV19	TRBJ2-5	.	.	TGTGCCAGTAGTGGAATAGCGAGGGAGACCCAGTACTTC	CASSGIARETQYF
TRBV3-1/TRBV3-2	TRBJ2-7	.	TRBD1	TGTGCCAGCAGCCAAGGACAGGGTCAGGACTTC	CASSQGQGQDF
TRBV20-1	TRBJ2-7	.	.	TGCAGTGCTAGAGGGGGAGGCGAGCAGTACTTC	CSARGGGEQYF
TRBV11-2	TRBJ1-1	.	TRBD1	TGTGCCAGCAGCTTTTTCTTCCCGGGACAGGTGAACACTGAAGCTTTCTTT	CASSFFFPGQVNTEAFF
TRBV7-8	TRBJ1-6	few	.	TGTGCCAGCAGCTTAGCGGGAGGGCAGACTTCACCCCTCCACTTT	CASSLAGGQTSPLHF
TRBV7-7	TRBJ2-2	.	TRBD2	TGTGCTAGCAGCTCGCCGGGACTAGCGGGAGAGTCCGGGGAGCTGTTTTTT	CASSSPGLAGESGELFF
TRBV25-1	TRBJ2-7	few	.	TGTGCCACGGGTTTAAATCCCTACGAGCAGTACTTC	CATGLNPYEQYF
TRBV24-1	TRBJ2-2	.	.	TGTGCCACCAGTGATTTGCGAGAAACCGGGGAGCTGTTTTTT	CATSDLRETGELFF
TRBV28	TRBJ1-2	few	.	TGTGCCAGCAGGTTGACAACCACCTATGGCTACACCTTC	CASRLTTTYGYTF
TRBV5-3	TRBJ2-3	.	TRBD2	TGTGCCAGAAGCATACCCCAAGCGGGGTCGACAGATACGCAGTATTTT	CARSIPQAGSTDTQYF
TRBV19	TRBJ1-1	once	.	TGTGCCAGCCGCCTGTCGGGGGGTGAAGCTTTCTTT	CASRLSGGEAFF
TRBV3-1/TRBV3-2	TRBJ1-4	.	.	TGTGCCAGCAGCCAATGTATCGGGGAAAAACTGTTTTTT	CASSQCIGEKLFF
TRBV2	TRBJ1-1	.	TRBD1	TGTGCCAGCAGTGAGGCAGGACAGGGGGCTGAAGCTTTCTTT	CASSEAGQGAEAFF
TRBV29-1	TRBJ1-1	.	TRBD1	TGCAGCGTTGACAGGGGGACAACTGAAGCTTTCTTT	CSVDRGTTEAFF
TRBV4-3	TRBJ1-6	few	TRBD1	TGCGCCAGCAGCCAAGATGGGACAGGACATAATTCACCCCTCCACTTT	CASSQDGTGHNSPLHF
TRBV5-4	TRBJ1-1	.	.	TGTGCCAGCAGCTTGCCTGGCATGATGAACACTGAAGCTTTCTTT	CASSLPGMMNTEAFF
TRBV24-1	TRBJ2-6	.	TRBD2	TGTGCCACCAGTGACCCAGCCGGGGGGTCTGATTCCTCTGGGGCCAACGTCCTGACTTTC	CATSDPAGGSDSSGANVLTF
TRBV5-4	TRBJ2-2	once	.	TGTGCCAGCAGGGGGCCCAACGCCGGGGAGCTGTTTTTT	CASRGPNAGELFF
TRBV19	TRBJ1-2	few	.	TGTGCCAGTAGTATTGGACTCACTCGGGGCTACACCTTC	CASSIGLTRGYTF
TRBV5-1	TRBJ2-7	once	TRBD2	TGCGCCAGCAGCTTGGCGGGAGGGCCCACCGAGCAGTACTTC	CASSLAGGPTEQYF
TRBV6-5	TRBJ1-2	once	TRBD1	TGTGCCAGCATGATGACAGGGGCGAAAAGTGGCTACACCTTC	CASMMTGAKSGYTF
TRBV18	TRBJ1-1	.	TRBD1	TGTGCCAGCTCACCGGCCGGGACAGGGAACACTGAAGCTTTCTTT	CASSPAGTGNTEAFF
TRBV19	TRBJ2-5	.	TRBD2	TGTGCCAGTAGCCCGGGACTAGCGGGGGGAGAGCCCCAGTACTTC	CASSPGLAGGEPQYF
TRBV7-2	TRBJ2-7	.	.	TGTGCCAGCAGCGTACACAGGACAACCTACGAGCAGTACTTC	CASSVHRTTYEQYF
TRBV27	TRBJ2-1	.	.	TGTGCCAGCAGTCTATACAATGAGCAGTTCTTC	CASSLYNEQFF
TRBV7-3	TRBJ2-7	.	.	TGTGCCAGCAGCTTGGGCGGGCTGAGCTCCTACGAGCAGTACTTC	CASSLGGLSSYEQYF
TRBV28	TRBJ1-1	.	.	TGTGCCAGCACCATCAGCCCGGGCACTGAAGCTTTCTTT	CASTISPGTEAFF
TRBV5-1	TRBJ1-2	.	.	TGCGCCAGCAGCTTAAGGTTCCGGCAGGGCCCTAACTATGGCTACACCTTC	CASSLRFRQGPNYGYTF
TRBV15	TRBJ2-3	.	TRBD2	TGTGCCACCAGCAGAGTGAAGGGACTAGCGGGAGTCATGGACACAGATACGCAGTATTTT	CATSRVKGLAGVMDTDTQYF
TRBV11-3	TRBJ2-2	.	.	TGTGCCAGCAGCTTACGGGATTCCACCGGGGAGCTGTTTTTT	CASSLRDSTGELFF
TRBV27	TRBJ2-1	once	.	TGTGCCAGCAGTCTAGGAGGGGGCGGTGAGCAGTTCTTC	CASSLGGGGEQFF
TRBV24-1	TRBJ1-5	once	.	TGTGCCACCAGTGATTCGAGGGGGGGCGCGGCCAATCAGCCCCAGCATTTT	CATSDSRGGAANQPQHF
TRBV18	TRBJ2-5	.	.	TGTGCCAGCTCACCTCCCGGGACACTTTTCGAGACCCAGTACTTC	CASSPPGTLFETQYF
TRBV4-1	TRBJ2-7	.	.	TGCGCCACCCAAAATACTAGAACCTACGAGCAGTACTTC	CATQNTRTYEQYF
TRBV28	TRBJ2-6	.	.	TGTGCCAGCAGCCCCACCCAGGCTGGTGGGGCCAACGTCCTGACTTTC	CASSPTQAGGANVLTF
TRBV11-2	TRBJ1-6	once	.	TGTGCCAGCTGGGGGGGGAATTCACCCCTCCACTTT	CASWGGNSPLHF
TRBV6-1	TRBJ1-1	.	.	TGTGCCAGCAGTGAATACAGACCCATGAACACTGAAGCTTTCTTT	CASSEYRPMNTEAFF
TRBV28	TRBJ2-1	.	TRBD1	TGTGCCAGCACCCCGGACAGGGGGTCGTACAATGAGCAGTTCTTC	CASTPDRGSYNEQFF
TRBV28	TRBJ2-7	.	.	TGTGCCAGCAGTTCCCCTCGGGTCGAGCAGTACTTC	CASSSPRVEQYF
TRBV5-4	TRBJ2-5	.	.	TGTGCCAGCAGCTTGCCAGGAGAGACCCAGTACTTC	CASSLPGETQYF
TRBV3-1/TRBV3-2	TRBJ2-1	.	TRBD2	TGTGCCAGCAGCCGCACTACTAGCGGGAGGGTCCATGAGCAGTTCTTC	CASSRTTSGRVHEQFF
TRBV5-4	TRBJ2-6	few	TRBD1	TGTGCCAGCAGCTTGCCGGGACAGGGAGTTTTCTCTGGGGCCAACGTCCTGACTTTC	CASSLPGQGVFSGANVLTF
TRBV10-3	TRBJ1-5	.	TRBD1	TGTGCCATCAGTGAGGGGGGACAGTTCAATCAGCCCCAGCATTTT	CAISEGGQFNQPQHF
TRBV5-5	TRBJ2-7	.	TRBD1	TGTGCCAGTCTGACAGGGGACCATTACGAGCAGTACTTC	CASLTGDHYEQYF
TRBV2	TRBJ2-5	once	TRBD1	TGTGCCCTCGGACAGGGGTGGGAGACCCAGTACTTC	CALGQGWETQYF
TRBV6-1	TRBJ2-4	.	TRBD2	TGTGCCAGCAGTGAATGGGAGGGAGGTGATGGCATTCAGTACTTC	CASSEWEGGDGIQYF
TRBV2	TRBJ2-7	once	.	TGTGCCAGCAGTGTCCGGGACTGGGACTCCTACGAGCAGTACTTC	CASSVRDWDSYEQYF
TRBV19	TRBJ1-2	.	TRBD1	TGTGCCAGTAGTCCCAGTCCGGGACAGACTAACTATGGCTACACCTTC	CASSPSPGQTNYGYTF
TRBV28	TRBJ2-2	.	TRBD2	TGTGCCAGCAGTTCCAGCGGGAGGGCGAACACCGGGGAGCTGTTTTTT	CASSSSGRANTGELFF
TRBV7-9	TRBJ2-1	.	TRBD2	TGTGCCAGCAGCTCAATGGGACTAGCGGCCCATAATGAGCAGTTCTTC	CASSSMGLAAHNEQFF
TRBV7-9	TRBJ1-4	once	.	TGTGCCAGCAGCTTAGCCGGGTCAACTAATGAAAAACTGTTTTTT	CASSLAGSTNEKLFF